This T cell receptor (beta chain) was captured by sequencing in a study of CD8+CD57+ T cells in acquired aplastic anemia. Both TCR beta VDJ combination and CDR3 sequence profiling were carried out. Genomic DNA was the template for this profiling. From the reads, TCRdb called clonotypes with MiXCR, one entry per CDR3 protein. Of about 160,000 distinct CDR3 sequences in the sample, more than 45% are singletons; the top ten hold approximately 3%. The CDR3 runs to 15 residues. The germline V gene has CDR1 DFQATT and CDR2 SNEGSKA (reference sequence). Trimming shortened V by 3 bases and J by 6 bases, and 17 bases separated the two germline ends. Patients picked for sequencing had shown CD8+CD57+ cell expansion detected by flow cytometry.

The receptor comes from a human donor with aplastic anemia. Sequencing was performed on sorted CD4+, CD8+, or CD8+CD57+ T cells (not recorded which) from PBMCs. This rearrangement joins TRBV20-1 to TRBJ2-2; D could derive from TRBD1 or TRBD2 (6 bases each). The chain's CDR3 is CSARLDTGGAGELFF. The CDR3 nucleotides read TGCAGTGCTAGGCTAGATACCGGGGGCGCCGGGGAGCTGTTTTTT.